This TCR beta chain came from a study of early T cells in non-severe SARS-CoV-2 infection. On the study more broadly: Unsorted whole blood bulk RNA was sequenced, with unpaired chains.

General observations from the study: Anti-spike CD8 responses were favored by VDJdb matching, which missed private and CD4 specificities.

This clonotype was counted at least ten times. The antigen remains unidentified. Unique molecular identifiers tagged individual cDNA molecules. TCRdb processed the 5' RACE reads anew with MiXCR; each CDR3 protein has one entry. The data show approximately 46,000 distinct CDR3 sequences, with approximately 6% seen just once and approximately 13% held by the top ten. V was cut by 5 bases and J by 5 bases, with 18 bases left in between. Germline CDR1 SGHAT, CDR2 FQNNGV. The CDR3 totals 15 residues. This TCR came from an adult who was a healthcare worker with PCR-confirmed SARS-CoV-2 infection or an uninfected control (not recorded which). The genes are TRBV11-2 and TRBJ1-1, with a weak D call TRBD1 (5 bases). Sequences were obtained from whole blood. This CDR3 reads CASSPRAGGGTEAFF. As DNA, the CDR3 is TGTGCCAGCAGCCCCCGTGCCGGGGGTGGGACTGAAGCTTTCTTT.